This is a list of T cell receptor beta chains from one sample in a study of T cells in Graves' hyperthyroidism and ophthalmopathy. Each CDR3 protein gets one entry after TCRdb re-called the multiplex PCR reads with MiXCR. The sample lists hundreds of thousands of distinct CDR3 sequences; roughly 17% were seen once. The material sequenced was blood. The source is a woman aged 25 to 39 with Graves' hyperthyroidism. Each CDR3 is given with its conserved first and last residue. Fields, in order: J gene, clone size, V gene, D gene, CDR3 DNA, CDR3 protein. D genes are given only for firm matches. Clone size is shown for a subset of rows, as once, few, many or a class of expanded clone.

j_call: TRBJ2-1
clone_size: many
v_call: TRBV12-3/TRBV12-4
d_call: -
cdr3_nt: TGTGCCAGCAGTTTAGGGTACGGGTGGACCTACAATGAGCAGTTCTTC
cdr3_aa: CASSLGYGWTYNEQFF

j_call: TRBJ2-1
clone_size: many
v_call: TRBV11-2
d_call: -
cdr3_nt: TGTGCCAGCAGCTTAGGGCAGGGACTTAAGCAGTTCTTC
cdr3_aa: CASSLGQGLKQFF

j_call: TRBJ2-1
clone_size: many
v_call: TRBV5-1
d_call: TRBD1
cdr3_nt: TGCGCCAGCAGCTCAGACAGGGCTTACAATGAGCAGTTCTTC
cdr3_aa: CASSSDRAYNEQFF

j_call: TRBJ1-6
clone_size: -
v_call: TRBV6-1
d_call: TRBD1
cdr3_nt: TGTGCCAGCAACCCAGGAGGGACAGGGGGCTATAATTCACCCCTCCACTTT
cdr3_aa: CASNPGGTGGYNSPLHF

j_call: TRBJ2-1
clone_size: -
v_call: TRBV28
d_call: -
cdr3_nt: TGTGCCAGCACTGGGGGCGTCAGTCGCACGGGCTACAATGAGCAGTTCTTC
cdr3_aa: CASTGGVSRTGYNEQFF

j_call: TRBJ2-1
clone_size: few
v_call: TRBV25-1
d_call: TRBD2
cdr3_nt: TGTGCCAGCAGTGAAGGCGGGAGCGAGCAGTTCTTC
cdr3_aa: CASSEGGSEQFF

j_call: TRBJ2-5
clone_size: -
v_call: TRBV5-1
d_call: TRBD1
cdr3_nt: TGCGCCAGCAGCAGGGGGACAGGGGAGTACTTC
cdr3_aa: CASSRGTGEYF

j_call: TRBJ2-1
clone_size: many
v_call: TRBV20-1
d_call: -
cdr3_nt: TGCAGTGCCCCAGGACCACACAATGAGCAGTTCTTC
cdr3_aa: CSAPGPHNEQFF

j_call: TRBJ2-2
clone_size: many
v_call: TRBV7-2
d_call: TRBD1
cdr3_nt: TGTGCCAGCAGTCTACTCGTAGGGACAGGGAACACCGGGGAGCTGTTTTTT
cdr3_aa: CASSLLVGTGNTGELFF

j_call: TRBJ2-1
clone_size: few
v_call: TRBV6-6
d_call: TRBD1
cdr3_nt: TGTGCCAGCAGTTACCGGGACAGGGTTAGCGAGCAGTTCTTC
cdr3_aa: CASSYRDRVSEQFF

j_call: TRBJ2-2
clone_size: few
v_call: TRBV19
d_call: TRBD2
cdr3_nt: TGTGCCCCAGGTTCTATGGTTCTAGCGGGAGGGCGGACCGGGGAGCTGTTTTTT
cdr3_aa: CAPGSMVLAGGRTGELFF

j_call: TRBJ1-5
clone_size: once
v_call: TRBV4-1
d_call: -
cdr3_nt: TGCGCCAGCAGCCAAGCCCCGACAGGCAATCAGCCCCAGCATTTT
cdr3_aa: CASSQAPTGNQPQHF

j_call: TRBJ2-2
clone_size: few
v_call: TRBV15
d_call: -
cdr3_nt: TGTGCCACCAGCAGAGATGGGCCCCGCCACGGGGAGCTGTTTTTT
cdr3_aa: CATSRDGPRHGELFF

j_call: TRBJ1-1
clone_size: -
v_call: TRBV6-1
d_call: TRBD1
cdr3_nt: TGTGCCAGCAGTAGAAGACAGGGGTCAAACACTGAAGCTTTCTTT
cdr3_aa: CASSRRQGSNTEAFF

j_call: TRBJ2-7
clone_size: few
v_call: TRBV7-8
d_call: TRBD1
cdr3_nt: TGTGCCAGCAGCTTACAGGGGGTCACCTACGAGCAGTACTTC
cdr3_aa: CASSLQGVTYEQYF

j_call: TRBJ1-5
clone_size: many
v_call: TRBV20-1
d_call: TRBD1
cdr3_nt: TGCAGTGCGGGATGGACAGGGCGTAGGACAAGGCAGCCCCAGCATTTT
cdr3_aa: CSAGWTGRRTRQPQHF

j_call: TRBJ1-4
clone_size: -
v_call: TRBV5-8
d_call: -
cdr3_nt: TGTGCCAGCAGCTTGGGGAGTACAGGCGAGAATGGAAAACTGTTTTTT
cdr3_aa: CASSLGSTGENGKLFF

j_call: TRBJ1-5
clone_size: many
v_call: TRBV27
d_call: TRBD1
cdr3_nt: TGTGCCAGCAGTCACCGACAGGGTTTGGATCAGCCCCAGCATTTT
cdr3_aa: CASSHRQGLDQPQHF

j_call: TRBJ2-2
clone_size: many
v_call: TRBV30
d_call: -
cdr3_nt: TGTGCCTGGAGTGCAGACCTAACGAACACCGGGGAGCTGTTTTTT
cdr3_aa: CAWSADLTNTGELFF

j_call: TRBJ2-5
clone_size: -
v_call: TRBV19
d_call: -
cdr3_nt: TGTGCCAGTAGCAACCCGGGAAGGACGGGAGAGACCCAGTACTTC
cdr3_aa: CASSNPGRTGETQYF

j_call: TRBJ2-3
clone_size: many
v_call: TRBV28
d_call: -
cdr3_nt: TGTGCCAGCAGTGGCACAGGGACAGATACGCAGTATTTT
cdr3_aa: CASSGTGTDTQYF

j_call: TRBJ2-2
clone_size: -
v_call: TRBV5-1
d_call: TRBD2
cdr3_nt: TGCGCCAGCAGCTTGCAGAGCGGGGGCACCGGGGAGCTGTTTTTT
cdr3_aa: CASSLQSGGTGELFF

j_call: TRBJ2-2
clone_size: many
v_call: TRBV27
d_call: TRBD1
cdr3_nt: TGTGCCAGCGGCACGAACAGGGGAAGGACCGGGGAGCTGTTTTTT
cdr3_aa: CASGTNRGRTGELFF

j_call: TRBJ2-5
clone_size: few
v_call: TRBV11-2
d_call: TRBD2
cdr3_nt: TGTGCCAGCAGCCAGACTAGCGGGATTGCAGAGACCCAGTACTTC
cdr3_aa: CASSQTSGIAETQYF

j_call: TRBJ1-1
clone_size: many
v_call: TRBV11-2
d_call: -
cdr3_nt: TGTGCCAGCAGCTTAAATAGCTGGGGGCCGATCGGGAGGGGTGAAGCTTTCTTT
cdr3_aa: CASSLNSWGPIGRGEAFF

j_call: TRBJ1-6
clone_size: -
v_call: TRBV12-3/TRBV12-4
d_call: -
cdr3_nt: TGTGCCAGCACCTATAGGGGGGGTGTCTCACCCCTCCACTTT
cdr3_aa: CASTYRGGVSPLHF

j_call: TRBJ2-3
clone_size: -
v_call: TRBV19
d_call: -
cdr3_nt: TGTGCCAGTAAAATCTCCCACTACCTCACAGATACGCAGTATTTT
cdr3_aa: CASKISHYLTDTQYF

j_call: TRBJ2-3
clone_size: many
v_call: TRBV14
d_call: -
cdr3_nt: TGTGCCAGCAGCGCGGTGGGGGGAGTGGCAGATACGCAGTATTTT
cdr3_aa: CASSAVGGVADTQYF

j_call: TRBJ2-7
clone_size: many
v_call: TRBV12-3/TRBV12-4
d_call: TRBD1
cdr3_nt: TGTGCCAGCAGTCCCGGGGACAGCTACTACGAGCAGTACTTC
cdr3_aa: CASSPGDSYYEQYF

j_call: TRBJ1-5
clone_size: -
v_call: TRBV7-2
d_call: -
cdr3_nt: TGTGCCAGCAGCATCGACTTCAATAGCAATCAGCCCCAGCATTTT
cdr3_aa: CASSIDFNSNQPQHF

j_call: TRBJ1-1
clone_size: many
v_call: TRBV11-2
d_call: -
cdr3_nt: TGTGCCAGCAGCTTACAAATGAAACCTGAAGCTTTCTTT
cdr3_aa: CASSLQMKPEAFF